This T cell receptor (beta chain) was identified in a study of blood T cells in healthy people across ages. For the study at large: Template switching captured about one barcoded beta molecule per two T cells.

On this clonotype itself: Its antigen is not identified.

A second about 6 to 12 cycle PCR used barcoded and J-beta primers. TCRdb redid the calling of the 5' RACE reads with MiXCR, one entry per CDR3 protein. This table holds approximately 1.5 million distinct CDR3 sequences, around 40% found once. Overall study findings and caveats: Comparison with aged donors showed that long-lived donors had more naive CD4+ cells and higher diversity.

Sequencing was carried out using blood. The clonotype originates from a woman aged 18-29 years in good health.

The CDR3 here is CSGRATNEKLFF. The CDR3, as DNA: TGCAGCGGCAGGGCAACTAATGAAAAACTGTTTTTT. The rearrangement joins TRBV29-1 to TRBJ1-4, with D perhaps TRBD1 (5 bases). There are 12 residues in the CDR3. Germline V gives CDR1 SQVTM, CDR2 ANQGSEA. V lost 7 bases and J 0 bases, leaving 6 bases between the germline ends. The whole variable domain, filled in from reference TRBV29-1 and TRBJ1-4, reads SAVISQKPSRDICQRGTSLTIQCQVDSQVTMMFWYRQQPGQSLTLIATANQGSEATYESGFVIDKFPISRPNLTFSTLTVSNMSPEDSSIYLCSGRATNEKLFFGSGTQLSVL.